The clone carrying this TCR beta chain came up many times. Its matching antigen is unknown. The CDR3 runs to 15 residues. Germline CDR1 GTSNPN, CDR2 SVGIG (reference sequence). Trimming removed 3 bases from V and 1 base from J; junction bases left unmatched: 5. This specimen comes from a study of regulatory T cells in long-lasting Graves disease. The study's findings and limits: Favored gene segments in persistent disease were TRBV28, TRBJ1-2 and TRBJ2-5.

HTBI primers from iRepertoire and Arm-PCR of CDR3 regions yielded the TCR beta libraries. TCRdb itself ran the multiplex PCR reads through MiXCR, one entry per CDR3 protein. The data show around 330,000 distinct CDR3 sequences, 18% seen once. Time point of the sample: newly diagnosed GD, antithyroid drugs for less than 3 months. PBMC RNA served as the TCR library source. Patients came from an endocrinology department in Xi'an, China. This sequence originates from a female donor with Graves disease. Material: peripheral blood mononuclear cells (PBMCs), obtained at new diagnosis, from a patient treated with antithyroid drugs. This chain links TRBV30 with TRBJ2-7; 11 positions agree with TRBD1. For the CDR3, the DNA is TGTGCCTGGAGCAGCCGGGACAGGGGGTCCTACGAGCAGTACTTC. Protein product: CAWSSRDRGSYEQYF.